A selection of T cell receptor beta chains follows, all from one sample in a study of beta chain features in type 1 diabetes. Measured with immunoSEQ multiplex PCR; TCRdb has only the in-frame clones, and not every one. The sample records around 320,000 clones, 12% to 15% being singletons. Specimen: central memory CD4+ T cells from blood. The receptor set was obtained from a man younger than 40 in good health. Each CDR3 is given with its conserved first and last residue. A D gene is named only where the DNA matches it firmly. Clone size is given for some rows only: seen once, a few or many times, or a class if the clone is expanded.

clone_size	d_call	j_call	v_call	cdr3_nt	cdr3_aa
.	.	TRBJ1-1	TRBV7-3	TGTGCCAGCAGCTACCGGACGGGGGGCACTGAAGCTTTCTTT	CASSYRTGGTEAFF
few	.	TRBJ2-5	TRBV7-8	TGTGCCAGCAGCTTGAGTCTCCGGGGAGAGACCCAGTACTTC	CASSLSLRGETQYF
.	.	TRBJ2-5	TRBV25-1	TGTGCCAGCAGTGAATGGGGGGGCGTAGAGACCCAGTACTTC	CASSEWGGVETQYF
.	.	TRBJ2-1	TRBV7-9	TGTGCCAGCAGCTTAGGGTTCCGGGGGCGTCTTGGGAATGAGCAGTTCTTC	CASSLGFRGRLGNEQFF
.	.	TRBJ2-3	TRBV29-1	TGCAGCGTGCGGACGGCGACAGATACGCAGTATTTT	CSVRTATDTQYF
.	.	TRBJ1-5	TRBV9	TGTGCCAGCAGCGTAGGTGACTATCAGCCCCAGCATTTT	CASSVGDYQPQHF
few	.	TRBJ2-3	TRBV6-5	TGTGCCAGCAGCCCGGGGGAAAGCCCCACAGATACGCAGTATTTT	CASSPGESPTDTQYF
.	TRBD2	TRBJ2-1	TRBV4-3	TGCGCCAGCAGCCACACTTTTAGCGGGAGAAATAATGAGCAGTTCTTC	CASSHTFSGRNNEQFF
.	TRBD2	TRBJ2-5	TRBV7-2	TGTGCCAGCAGCTCGGACGCAGCGGGGTCCCAAGAGACCCAGTACTTC	CASSSDAAGSQETQYF
.	TRBD1	TRBJ2-5	TRBV10-3	TGTGCCATCAGGGGGACAGGGGACGGAGAGACCCAGTACTTC	CAIRGTGDGETQYF
many	TRBD1	TRBJ1-1	TRBV29-1	TGCAGCGTTGATGAAGGGGGCGCAAGGAACACTGAAGCTTTCTTT	CSVDEGGARNTEAFF
.	TRBD2	TRBJ2-3	TRBV7-2	TGTGCCAGCAGCCGAATCGCGGGAGGGACTACGCAGTATTTT	CASSRIAGGTTQYF
.	TRBD2	TRBJ2-7	TRBV5-1	TGCGCCAGCAGCTCCGGGACTAACGAGCAGTACTTC	CASSSGTNEQYF
.	TRBD1	TRBJ1-2	TRBV6-1	TGTGCCAGCAGTGAGACAGGGGCGCCCAACTATGGCTACACCTTC	CASSETGAPNYGYTF
.	TRBD2	TRBJ2-3	TRBV5-1	TGCGCCAGCAGCTTGGCGGGAGGAGTAGATACGCAGTATTTT	CASSLAGGVDTQYF
many	.	TRBJ1-1	TRBV7-8	TGTGCCAGCAGCAAAAGACAGGATCCGACTGAAGCTTTCTTT	CASSKRQDPTEAFF
few	.	TRBJ1-6	TRBV4-3	TGCGCCAGCAGCCAAGCCCCTTTTAATTCACCCCTCCACTTT	CASSQAPFNSPLHF
few	.	TRBJ2-2	TRBV4-3	TGCGCCAGCAGCCAAAACCAAGAGAACGGGGAGCTGTTTTTT	CASSQNQENGELFF
.	.	TRBJ1-3	TRBV5-6	TGTGCCAGCAGCTCGGACGGTCTCTCTGGAAACACCATATATTTT	CASSSDGLSGNTIYF
.	.	TRBJ1-2	TRBV5-6	TGTGCCAGCAGCTTACAGGGTCTTGGCTACACCTTC	CASSLQGLGYTF
.	.	TRBJ2-1	TRBV6-5	TGTGCCAGCAGTGAAGATTTTGTACGGCGGGATTGGATCTTC	CASSEDFVRRDWIF
.	.	TRBJ2-7	TRBV6-1	TGTGCCAGCAGCGTCGGGGGCCCCCGGGCTTACGAGCAGTACTTC	CASSVGGPRAYEQYF
few	TRBD1	TRBJ1-1	TRBV27	TGTGCCAGCAGTTCACCACAGGGGCGGCGGCTGAACACTGAAGCTTTCTTT	CASSSPQGRRLNTEAFF
few	.	TRBJ2-2	TRBV7-2	TGTGCCAGCAGCCTGAAGACCGGGGAGCTGTTTTTT	CASSLKTGELFF
few	TRBD1	TRBJ2-1	TRBV11-2	TGTGCCAGCAGCTCCTCTGACCCTCTCCGGGACAGGAGGTACAATGAGCAGTTCTTC	CASSSSDPLRDRRYNEQFF
.	.	TRBJ2-3	TRBV5-1	TGCGCCAGCAGCCCGGGACAAAACACAGATACGCAGTATTTT	CASSPGQNTDTQYF
many	.	TRBJ2-1	TRBV7-3	TGTGCCAGCAGCCCCACTAGTTCAGGTGAGCAGTTCTTC	CASSPTSSGEQFF
once	TRBD2	TRBJ2-3	TRBV5-4	TGTGCCAGCAGCTTGTGGTTAGCGGGAGGTAAAACAGATACGCAGTATTTT	CASSLWLAGGKTDTQYF
many	.	TRBJ2-3	TRBV5-1	TGCGCCAGCAGCCTACCTCGGTGGGAGGCGACTAGCACAGATACGCAGTATTTT	CASSLPRWEATSTDTQYF
.	.	TRBJ2-3	TRBV6-5	TGTGCCGCCTCCGAGATAGCTAGCACAGATACGCAGTATTTT	CAASEIASTDTQYF
.	.	TRBJ1-1	TRBV18	TGTGCCAGCTCAGGGGAGGTGCGGAACACTGAAGCTTTCTTT	CASSGEVRNTEAFF
.	TRBD2	TRBJ2-1	TRBV4-1	TGCGCCAGCAGCCAAGCGGGGGGCTCCTACAATGAGCAGTTCTTC	CASSQAGGSYNEQFF
.	.	TRBJ1-1	TRBV7-2	TGTGCCAGCAGCTTAATCTTGTTTGGGGGGCACACTGAAGCTTTCTTT	CASSLILFGGHTEAFF
.	TRBD1	TRBJ1-1	TRBV10-2	TGCGCCACCAGGTTGGGGACAGGGGACTCCGAAGCTTTCTTT	CATRLGTGDSEAFF
few	.	TRBJ2-3	TRBV9	TGTGCCAGCACCACCTCGGGGGCGGCAGATACGCAGTATTTT	CASTTSGAADTQYF
.	.	TRBJ1-5	TRBV25-1	TGTGCCAGCAGTCCTGAAGGCAATCAGCCCCAGCATTTT	CASSPEGNQPQHF
many	TRBD2	TRBJ2-3	TRBV5-1	TGCGCCAGCAGCGAAGCGGGAGCTAGCACAGATACGCAGTATTTT	CASSEAGASTDTQYF
.	.	TRBJ1-5	TRBV28	TGTGCCAGCAGCCCCCGTTTAGGCTATGGGCCCCAGCATTTT	CASSPRLGYGPQHF
.	.	TRBJ2-2	TRBV18	TGTGCCAGCTCACCATCCCAGGCCAACACCGGGGAGCTGTTTTTT	CASSPSQANTGELFF
.	.	TRBJ1-2	TRBV5-1	TGCGCCAGCAGCACGGACAGCGAGACCTATGGCTACACCTTC	CASSTDSETYGYTF
few	.	TRBJ2-7	TRBV6-1	TGTGCCAGCAGTGAATTGTGGGAGCAGTACTTC	CASSELWEQYF
few	.	TRBJ1-2	TRBV30	TGTGCCGGGTGCGGGCAGCGGGGGATAGTGGGCTACACCTTC	CAGCGQRGIVGYTF
many	.	TRBJ2-7	TRBV6-6	TGTGCCAGCGTGGAGGGGGGGCCCTACGAGCAGTACTTC	CASVEGGPYEQYF
many	TRBD1	TRBJ1-1	TRBV10-3	TGTGCCATCAGTAAGGATGGACAGGGAAACACTGAAGCTTTCTTT	CAISKDGQGNTEAFF
.	.	TRBJ1-3	TRBV29-1	TGCAGCGTTATAGAGGGGTATTATGGAAACACCATATATTTT	CSVIEGYYGNTIYF
.	.	TRBJ2-1	TRBV5-1	TGCGCCAGCAGCTTGGGACTCAACAATGAGCAGTTCTTC	CASSLGLNNEQFF
few	.	TRBJ2-1	TRBV9	TGTGCCAGCAGCGCTCGGGTTAGAGATGAGCAGTTCTTC	CASSARVRDEQFF
few	.	TRBJ2-5	TRBV20-1	TGCAGTCCAACTAGCCAAGAGACCCAGTACTTC	CSPTSQETQYF
few	TRBD1	TRBJ2-3	TRBV5-1	TGCGCCAGCAGCCTGAACAACAGGGGGTCGGCAGATACGCAGTATTTT	CASSLNNRGSADTQYF
.	.	TRBJ2-5	TRBV7-9	TGTGCCAGCAGCTTCGAGGGACGCCGGGAGACCCAGTACTTC	CASSFEGRRETQYF
few	TRBD1	TRBJ1-6	TRBV10-3	TGTGCCATCAGTGAAGGGACAGAAAATAATTCACCCCTCCACTTT	CAISEGTENNSPLHF